The 9 T cell receptor beta chains below were found in one sample sequenced in a study of T cells in Graves' hyperthyroidism and ophthalmopathy. Amplification of TCR beta CDR3 regions was performed using RNA transcripts as template. The HTBI primer set served for first-round RT-PCR of the TCR CDR3. TCRdb itself ran the multiplex PCR reads through MiXCR, one entry per CDR3 protein. Among approximately 600,000 distinct CDR3 sequences listed, about a fifth were seen once. Material: blood. The receptors were sampled from a man aged 25 to 40 with Graves' ophthalmopathy.

This clonotype was picked up many times. The gene calls are TRBV12-3 or TRBV12-4 and TRBJ2-1, with 7 nucleotides matching TRBD2. The CDR3 spans 17 residues. V lost 3 bases and J lost 8; bases outside the gene matches: 16. The DNA for the CDR3 is TGTGCCAGCAGTTTTTGGCCCCGGACTAGTGATGTGGATGAGCAGTTCTTC. Its translation is CASSFWPRTSDVDEQFF.

This clonotype was detected ten times or more. The chain carries TRBV29-1 and TRBJ1-1; the match to TRBD1 covers 9 bases. The germline CDR1 and CDR2 sequences are SQVTM and ANQGSEA. The CDR3 consists of 23 residues. V lost 8 bases, J lost 0 bases, and 34 bases stayed unmatched. The CDR3, as DNA: TGCAGCTTCTCTCTGGTGAGGGACAGGGCGCATTCGCGGGCAAGCTACATGAACACTGAAGCTTTCTTT. Protein: CSFSLVRDRAHSRASYMNTEAFF. Complete variable domain (other parts from reference TRBV29-1 and TRBJ1-1): SAVISQKPSRDICQRGTSLTIQCQVDSQVTMMFWYRQQPGQSLTLIATANQGSEATYESGFVIDKFPISRPNLTFSTLTVSNMSPEDSSIYLCSFSLVRDRAHSRASYMNTEAFFGQGTRLTVV.

This clonotype was picked up a small number of times. The V gene is TRBV30, the J gene TRBJ2-1; 11 bases are a match to TRBD2. The V gene's germline CDR1 is GTSNPN and CDR2 SVGIG (reference sequence). The CDR3 runs 16 residues. The V segment lost 7 bases and the J segment 7 bases; nucleotides outside the gene matches: 15. The CDR3 bases are TGTGCCTTCCCACGGGTGACTAGCGGGGTCGAAAATGAGCAGTTCTTC. It encodes CAFPRVTSGVENEQFF.

This clonotype was picked up a small number of times. This rearrangement joins TRBV11-1 to TRBJ2-1; 9 bases match TRBD1. The CDR3 is 12 amino acids. The junction had 9 bases not matched to a gene; V was cut back by 5 bases and J by 16 bases. Germline CDR1 is SGHAT and CDR2 is FQDESV (reference sequence). The CDR3 reads CASSPQRDREFF. In DNA form, the CDR3 reads TGTGCCAGCAGCCCCCAGAGGGACAGGGAATTCTTC.

There are many counts of this clonotype. For the CDR3, the DNA is TGTGCCAGCGCGTGGGCGGGGTTGGGGGAGCAGTACTTC. This codes for CASAWAGLGEQYF. The chain has TRBV2 and TRBJ2-7; the D gene is possibly TRBD2 (6 bases). Germline loops: CDR1 SNHLY, CDR2 FYNNEI. CDR3 size: 13 residues. Between the trimmed V and J ends, which lost 8 bases and 7 bases, there was a span of 18 bases.

At least ten counts were recorded for this clonotype. The J gene is TRBJ2-2, the V gene TRBV30; a possible D gene is TRBD2 (6 bases). The CDR3 loop spans 15 amino acids. Trimming shortened V by 0 bases and J by 6 bases, and 14 bases separated the two germline ends. The germline CDR1 and CDR2 sequences are GTSNPN and SVGIG (reference sequence). For the CDR3, the DNA is TGTGCCTGGAGTGTGGCGACTAGTGACGCCGGGGAGCTGTTTTTT. This translates into CAWSVATSDAGELFF.

In its sample, this clonotype was seen many times. This sequence joins TRBV7-2 and TRBJ1-1; D is unresolved. The CDR3 is 13 residues long. Germline assignment: CDR1 SGHTA and CDR2 FQGNSA. V shed 3 bases and J shed 5 bases, with 10 bases lying between them. The CDR3 protein is CASSLPVLTEAFF. In DNA form, the CDR3 reads TGTGCCAGCAGCTTGCCAGTTCTTACTGAAGCTTTCTTT.

This clonotype has only one observation. J is TRBJ2-6 and V is TRBV5-8; 8 bases align to TRBD1. CDR1 and CDR2 (germline): SGHTS, YDEGEE. The length of the CDR3 is 16 residues. The ends lost 7 bases at V and 1 base at J; junction bases unmatched: 7. CDR3: CASAQGAQSGANVLTF. CDR3 nucleotides: TGTGCCAGCGCGCAGGGGGCGCAGTCTGGGGCCAACGTCCTGACTTTC.

This chain connects TRBV19 to TRBJ1-1; D is perhaps TRBD1 (6 bases). V shed 6 bases and J shed 8 bases, with 16 bases lying between them. The length of the CDR3 is 13 residues. Per germline, CDR1 LNHDA and CDR2 SQIVND (reference sequence). CDR3 in DNA: TGTGCCAGTAGCACCGGCGTAGGGGGAGAAGCTTTCTTT. It translates to CASSTGVGGEAFF. The full variable domain, rest sourced from reference TRBV19 and TRBJ1-1, is DGGITQSPKYLFRKEGQNVTLSCEQNLNHDAMYWYRQDPGQGLRLIYYSQIVNDFQKGDIAEGYSVSREKKESFPLTVTSAQKNPTAFYLCASSTGVGGEAFFGQGTRLTVV.